Given below is one TCR beta chain in context. Other nucleotide sequences in the sample specify the same CDR3. These data belong to a study of shared clonotypes between healthy human individuals. Assay execution proceeded at the deep level. Only in-frame clones appear in the TCRdb table, and some are missing; sequencing was by immunoSEQ multiplex PCR. The sample has 2.3 million or so clones, 85% to 95% seen once; the top ten hold under 0.45%. Donors were healthy HIV-negative adults without recently reported acute infections or vaccinations. Sequencing was done on a sample of naive CD4+ T cells from PBMCs. The subset: CD45RA+ positively selected. The receptor's source is a man aged 18 to 29 in good health. Some clones in this sample may be carry-over from other donors' samples.

The CDR3 here is CASSLTGGNEKLFF. Here the CDR3 DNA reads TGCGCCAGCAGCTTGACAGGGGGGAATGAAAAACTGTTTTTT. V usage is TRBV5-1 and J usage is TRBJ1-4; 8 bases line up with TRBD1. V gave up 1 base and J gave up 5 bases; unmatched junction bases: 1. CDR3 length: 14 amino acids. Germline V CDR1 and CDR2: SGHRS, YFSETQ. The variable domain in full, with the rest retrieved from reference TRBV5-1 and TRBJ1-4, is KAGVTQTPRYLIKTRGQQVTLSCSPISGHRSVSWYQQTPGQGLQFLFEYFSETQRNKGNFPGRFSGRQFSNSRSEMNVSTLELGDSALYLCASSLTGGNEKLFFGSGTQLSVL.